One and the same sample provided the 7 T cell receptor beta chains below, sequenced in a study of shared clonotypes between healthy human individuals. The protocol was immunoSEQ multiplex PCR, while the TCRdb copy is restricted to in-frame clones and leaves out a portion. This sample has millions of clones, with approximately 92% found just once. Sequencing was performed on naive CD4+ T cells sorted from blood. Indicated subset: CD45RA+ positively selected. The receptor set was obtained from a man aged 18 to 29 in good health.

This rearrangement joins TRBV10-1 to TRBJ2-7, with 11 nucleotides matching TRBD2. This CDR3 region has 13 residues. V shed 8 bases, J shed 6 bases, and the junction held 6 bases outside the gene matches. From germline, CDR1 is WNHNN and CDR2 SYGVQD (reference sequence). The CDR3 nucleotides are TGCGCCAGCCAACTAGCGGGAGAGGCCGAGCAGTACTTC. Translated: CASQLAGEAEQYF.

The chain couples TRBV5-1 to TRBJ2-1, with 9 bases lining up with TRBD2. The CDR3 runs 15 residues. Germline V gene data show CDR1 as SGHRS and CDR2 as YFSETQ. Germline trimming cut 4 bases from V and 6 bases from J; bases unmatched to any gene: 8. The CDR3: CASSTAGGRVNEQFF. The CDR3 DNA reads as TGCGCCAGCAGCACAGCGGGGGGACGGGTCAATGAGCAGTTCTTC. Complete variable domain (other parts from reference TRBV5-1 and TRBJ2-1): KAGVTQTPRYLIKTRGQQVTLSCSPISGHRSVSWYQQTPGQGLQFLFEYFSETQRNKGNFPGRFSGRQFSNSRSEMNVSTLELGDSALYLCASSTAGGRVNEQFFGPGTRLTVL.

This clone showed up just once. The V call is TRBV28, the J call TRBJ2-3, with no clear D. This CDR3 is 11 amino acids long. V lost 5 bases and J 9 bases, leaving 9 bases between the germline ends. Germline V gene lookup returns CDR1 MDHEN and CDR2 SYDVKM. Written as DNA, the CDR3 is TGTGCCAGCAGTGGTGTCGGCACGCAGTATTTT. It codes for CASSGVGTQYF.

The chain has TRBV5-6 and TRBJ2-7, with TRBD1 matching 7 bases. This CDR3 region has 15 residues. In germline, CDR1 is SGHDT, CDR2 YYEEEE. V trimming: 3 bases; J trimming: 6 bases; junction bases outside the gene matches: 12. The CDR3 sequence: CASSSVDRVVSEQYF. The CDR3 coding sequence is TGTGCCAGCAGCTCTGTCGACAGGGTAGTCAGCGAGCAGTACTTC.

V and J are TRBV5-1 and TRBJ2-1; a weak D match, TRBD2 (5 bases). CDR1 and CDR2 (germline): SGHRS, YFSETQ. The CDR3 extends over 16 amino acids. V was shortened by 4 bases and J by 4 bases, with 18 bases between the two germline ends. The CDR3 loop is CASSPGGNPRYNEQFF. In DNA, the CDR3 is TGCGCCAGCAGCCCCGGAGGTAATCCCAGGTACAATGAGCAGTTCTTC.

This clone is a singleton in its sample. V is TRBV6-5 and J is TRBJ1-2; D may be TRBD1 (5 bases). Germline V gives CDR1 MNHEY, CDR2 SVGAGI. This CDR3 comprises 14 residues. V was clipped by 8 bases and J by 2 bases, with 15 bases between them. The CDR3 protein is CASSMGPMNYGYTF. In DNA, the CDR3 is TGTGCCAGCTCAATGGGACCTATGAACTATGGCTACACCTTC.

About this clone itself: A read error may produce the germline difference seen at one junction end. This sequence joins TRBV12-5 and TRBJ1-2, with a weak D call TRBD1 (5 bases). The V gene's germline CDR1 is LGHNT and CDR2 FRNRAP. The length of the CDR3 is 13 residues. The CDR3 sequence: CASALQGSYGYTF. The CDR3 DNA follows: TGTGCTAGTGCTTTGCAGGGTAGCTATGGCTACACCTTC.